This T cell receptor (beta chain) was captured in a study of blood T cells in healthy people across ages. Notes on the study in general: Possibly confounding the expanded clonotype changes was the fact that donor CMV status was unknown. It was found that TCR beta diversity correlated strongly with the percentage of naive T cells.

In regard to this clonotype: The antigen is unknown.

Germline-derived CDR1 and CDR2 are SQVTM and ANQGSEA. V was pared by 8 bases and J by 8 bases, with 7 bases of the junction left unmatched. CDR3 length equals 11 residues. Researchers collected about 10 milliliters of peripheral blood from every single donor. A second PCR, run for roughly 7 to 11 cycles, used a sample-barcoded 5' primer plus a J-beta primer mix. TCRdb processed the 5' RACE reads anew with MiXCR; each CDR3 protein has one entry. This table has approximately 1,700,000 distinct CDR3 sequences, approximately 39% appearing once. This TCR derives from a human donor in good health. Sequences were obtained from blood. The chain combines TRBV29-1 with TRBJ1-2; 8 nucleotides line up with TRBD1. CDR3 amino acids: CSLWTGTGYTF. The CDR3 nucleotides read TGCAGCCTTTGGACAGGGACGGGCTACACCTTC.